This T cell receptor (beta chain) was sequenced during a study of T-cell memory formation after mild COVID-19. Deletions cut 0 bases from V and 0 bases from J, with 9 bases between. In germline, CDR1 is MNHEY, CDR2 SVGEGT. The CDR3 covers 16 residues. This clonotype was observed a handful of times. TCRdb re-called the 5' RACE reads with MiXCR, one entry per CDR3 protein. Of under 300,000 distinct CDR3 sequences in the sample, approximately 8% were seen once. The sample was PBMCs or a T cell subset sorted from them (not recorded which). The sequence derives from a man between 18 and 29 years old who had mild COVID-19 (a few samples of this study predate the infection). Cell type and time point are not known. The chain couples TRBV6-2 or TRBV6-3 to TRBJ2-1; D is uncertain. CDR3 sequence (DNA): TGTGCCAGCAGTTACTCGTCGAGGAGCTCCTACAATGAGCAGTTCTTC. Its protein product is CASSYSSRSSYNEQFF.